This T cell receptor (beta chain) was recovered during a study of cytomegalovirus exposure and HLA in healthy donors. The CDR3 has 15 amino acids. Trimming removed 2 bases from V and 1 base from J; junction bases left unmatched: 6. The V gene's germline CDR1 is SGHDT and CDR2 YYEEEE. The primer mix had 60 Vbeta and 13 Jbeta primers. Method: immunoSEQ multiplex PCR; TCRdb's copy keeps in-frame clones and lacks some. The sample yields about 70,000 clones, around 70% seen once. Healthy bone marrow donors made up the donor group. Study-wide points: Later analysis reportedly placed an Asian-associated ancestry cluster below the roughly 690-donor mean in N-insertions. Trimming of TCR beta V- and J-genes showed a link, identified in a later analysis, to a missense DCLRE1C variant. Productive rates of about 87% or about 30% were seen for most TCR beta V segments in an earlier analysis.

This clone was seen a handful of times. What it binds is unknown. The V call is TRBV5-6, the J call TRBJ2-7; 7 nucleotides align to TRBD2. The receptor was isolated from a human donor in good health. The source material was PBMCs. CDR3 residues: CASSFGWTSSYEQYF. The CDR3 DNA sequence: TGTGCCAGCAGCTTCGGGTGGACTAGTTCCTACGAGCAGTACTTC.